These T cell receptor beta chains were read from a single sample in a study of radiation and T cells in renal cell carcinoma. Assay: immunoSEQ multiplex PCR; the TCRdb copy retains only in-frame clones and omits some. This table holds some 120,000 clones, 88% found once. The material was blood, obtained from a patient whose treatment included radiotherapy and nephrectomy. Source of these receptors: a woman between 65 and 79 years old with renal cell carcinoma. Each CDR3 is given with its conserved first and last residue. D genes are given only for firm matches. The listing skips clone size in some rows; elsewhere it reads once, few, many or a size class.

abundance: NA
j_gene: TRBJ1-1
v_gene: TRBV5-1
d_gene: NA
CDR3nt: TGCGCCAGCAGGCCGGGAGGTGTGAACACTGAAGCTTTCTTT
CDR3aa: CASRPGGVNTEAFF

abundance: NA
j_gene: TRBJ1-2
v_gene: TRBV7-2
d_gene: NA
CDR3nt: TGTGCCAGCAGCTTAGTCAGGGGCGACTATGGCTACACCTTC
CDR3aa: CASSLVRGDYGYTF

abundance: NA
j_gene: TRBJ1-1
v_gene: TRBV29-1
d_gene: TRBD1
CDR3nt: TGCAGCGTTGAAGACGCCCAGGGGGCAACTGAAGCTTTCTTT
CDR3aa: CSVEDAQGATEAFF

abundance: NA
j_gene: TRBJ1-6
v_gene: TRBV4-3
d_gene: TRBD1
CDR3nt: TGCGCCAGCAGCCAAGAAGGGACAGGATATAATTCACCCCTCCACTTT
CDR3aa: CASSQEGTGYNSPLHF

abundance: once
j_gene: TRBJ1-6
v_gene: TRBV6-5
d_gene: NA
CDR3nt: TGTGCCAGCAATCCCTCCGGAGTCGGTTCACCCCTCCACTTT
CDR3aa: CASNPSGVGSPLHF

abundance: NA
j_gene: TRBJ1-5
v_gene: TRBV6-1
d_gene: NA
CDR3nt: TGTGCCAGCAGTGTGGCAGGGGCGGGCAATCAGCCCCAGCATTTT
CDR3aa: CASSVAGAGNQPQHF

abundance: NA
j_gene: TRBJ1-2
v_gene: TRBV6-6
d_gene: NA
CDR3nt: TGTGCCAGCAGTTTTCCCGGTAGCGGCTACACCTTC
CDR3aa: CASSFPGSGYTF

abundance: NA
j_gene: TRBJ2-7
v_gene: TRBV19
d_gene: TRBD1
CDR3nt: TGTGCCAGTAGTCCCCTCTCCGGGACAGGAGCCAGTACCTACGAGCAGTACTTC
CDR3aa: CASSPLSGTGASTYEQYF

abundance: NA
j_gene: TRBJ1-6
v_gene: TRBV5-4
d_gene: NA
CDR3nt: TGTGCCAGCAGCTTGGGGGGGCCTACGAGCTCCTATAATTCACCCCTCCACTTT
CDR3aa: CASSLGGPTSSYNSPLHF

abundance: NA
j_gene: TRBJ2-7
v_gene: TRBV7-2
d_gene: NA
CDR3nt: TGTGCCAGCAGCTCCCCCCCCTACGAGCAGTACTTC
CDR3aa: CASSSPPYEQYF

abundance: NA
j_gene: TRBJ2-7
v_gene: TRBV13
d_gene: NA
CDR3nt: TGTGCCAGCAGCTTAGGGGCGGGGAGGAACGAGCAGTACTTC
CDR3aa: CASSLGAGRNEQYF

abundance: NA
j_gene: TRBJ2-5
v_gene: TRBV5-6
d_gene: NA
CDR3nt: TGTGCCAGCAGCGCCCGGCATGGGGGGCGGATTGAGACCCAGTACTTC
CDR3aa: CASSARHGGRIETQYF

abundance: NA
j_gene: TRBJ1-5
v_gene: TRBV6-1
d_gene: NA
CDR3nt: TGTGCCAGCAGTGAAAACCCGGGTGGTCAGCCCCAGCATTTT
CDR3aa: CASSENPGGQPQHF

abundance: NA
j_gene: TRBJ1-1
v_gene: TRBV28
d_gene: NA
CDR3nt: TGTGCCAGCAGCCCCAGGGGGAACACTGAAGCTTTCTTT
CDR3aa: CASSPRGNTEAFF

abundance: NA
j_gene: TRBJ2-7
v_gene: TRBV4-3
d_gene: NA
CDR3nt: TGCGCCAGCAGCCCTTCGCCGGGGGGCAGGGACGAGCAGTACTTC
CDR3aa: CASSPSPGGRDEQYF

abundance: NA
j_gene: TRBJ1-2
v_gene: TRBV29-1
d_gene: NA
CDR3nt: TGCAGCGTTGAGCCAGGGCCGAACTATGGCTACACCTTC
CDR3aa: CSVEPGPNYGYTF

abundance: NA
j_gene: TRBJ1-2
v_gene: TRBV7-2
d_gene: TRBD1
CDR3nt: TGTGCCAGCAGCCCAGGACAGGGTGAAGTGTGGGGCTACACCTTC
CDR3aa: CASSPGQGEVWGYTF

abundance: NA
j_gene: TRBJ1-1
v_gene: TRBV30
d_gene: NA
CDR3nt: TGTGCCTGGAGCGGGCAGCTGAACACTGAAGCTTTCTTT
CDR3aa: CAWSGQLNTEAFF

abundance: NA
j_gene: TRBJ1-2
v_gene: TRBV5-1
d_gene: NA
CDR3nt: TGCGCCAGCAGCTTGGAAGGGATAATTGGCTACACCTTC
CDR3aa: CASSLEGIIGYTF

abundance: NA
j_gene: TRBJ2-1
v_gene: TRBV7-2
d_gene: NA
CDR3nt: TGTGCCAGCAGCTTAGCGCTAGACCAAAGCAATGAGCAGTTCTTC
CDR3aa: CASSLALDQSNEQFF

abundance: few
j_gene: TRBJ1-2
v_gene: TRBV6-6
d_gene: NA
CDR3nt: TGTGCCAGCAGTTCGACTGTCGCTCTCACCTTC
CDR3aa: CASSSTVALTF

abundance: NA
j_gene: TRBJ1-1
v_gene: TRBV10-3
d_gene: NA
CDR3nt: TGTGCCTCAAGAATAGGGCCGAACACTGAAGCTTTCTTT
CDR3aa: CASRIGPNTEAFF

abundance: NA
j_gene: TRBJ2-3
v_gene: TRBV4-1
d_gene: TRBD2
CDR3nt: TGCGCCAGCAGACTTCGACTAGCGGGGGGTGGGGATACGCAGTATTTT
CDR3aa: CASRLRLAGGGDTQYF

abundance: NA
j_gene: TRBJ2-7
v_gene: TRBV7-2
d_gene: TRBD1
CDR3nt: TGTGCCAGCAGCTCGAATGCCGGGACAGGGGGCTACGAGCAGTACTTC
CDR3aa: CASSSNAGTGGYEQYF

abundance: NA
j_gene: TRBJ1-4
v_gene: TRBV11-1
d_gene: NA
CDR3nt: TGTGCCAGCAGCCCAGGACGCCTAGAGGAAAAACTGTTTTTT
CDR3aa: CASSPGRLEEKLFF

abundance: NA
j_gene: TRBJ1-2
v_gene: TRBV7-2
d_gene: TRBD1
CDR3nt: TGTGCCAGCAGCTTAGGACAGGGGAGAGGCTACACCTTC
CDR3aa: CASSLGQGRGYTF

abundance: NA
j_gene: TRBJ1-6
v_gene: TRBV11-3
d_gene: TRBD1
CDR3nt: TGTGCCAGCAGCTTAGCCCGGACAGGGCTTTCACCCCTCCACTTT
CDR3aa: CASSLARTGLSPLHF

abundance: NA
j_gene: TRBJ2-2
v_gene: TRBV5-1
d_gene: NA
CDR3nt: TGCGCCAGCAGCCAGATGGACAGGAACACCGGGGAGCTGTTTTTT
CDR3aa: CASSQMDRNTGELFF

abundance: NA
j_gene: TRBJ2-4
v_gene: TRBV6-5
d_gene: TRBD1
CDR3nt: TGTGCCAGCAGTGAGGGGGCTCACATTCAGTACTTC
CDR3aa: CASSEGAHIQYF

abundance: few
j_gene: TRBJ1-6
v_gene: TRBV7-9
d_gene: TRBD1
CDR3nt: TGTGCCGCCTCAGCCGGGACAGGGATAGCTTCTTCACCCCTCCACTTT
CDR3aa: CAASAGTGIASSPLHF

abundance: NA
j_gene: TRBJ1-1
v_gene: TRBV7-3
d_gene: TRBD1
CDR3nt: TGTGCCAGCAGCTTAACGCCTACCGGGACAGGGGGTTGGAACACTGAAGCTTTCTTT
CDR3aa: CASSLTPTGTGGWNTEAFF

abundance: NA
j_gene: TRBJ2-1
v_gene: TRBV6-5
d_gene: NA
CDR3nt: TGTGCCAGCAGCCGAGACAGGCTCCCGTACAATGAGCAGTTCTTC
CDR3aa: CASSRDRLPYNEQFF